This entry describes one T cell receptor (beta chain). In the original processing: Reference gene primer amplification gave estimated nucleated cell counts. The assay was immunoSEQ multiplex PCR, and TCRdb's table has in-frame clones only and misses some. That table is the source of V, J and clone size, and D and trimming were worked out from the DNA. Altogether 65,000 to 90,000 clones are present, around 77% being singletons, with the ten largest covering approximately 2.5%. Trimming left V 4 bases short and J 7 bases short, with 22 bases between. Germline CDR1 reads MDHEN; CDR2 reads SYDVKM. The CDR3 covers 16 residues. This sample was included in a study of blood T cell repertoires in COVID-19. The wider study: Collection of acute and convalescent COVID-19 samples took place in the United States, Italy and Spain.

The receptor's source is a man in his 70s with COVID-19, enrolled during active disease. This chain links TRBV28 with TRBJ1-2; D is possibly TRBD1 (5 bases). The sequenced sample was peripheral blood. CDR3 amino acids: CASSSTPGTPGGGYTF. In DNA, the CDR3 is TGTGCCAGCAGTTCCACCCCCGGGACTCCCGGAGGTGGCTACACCTTC.